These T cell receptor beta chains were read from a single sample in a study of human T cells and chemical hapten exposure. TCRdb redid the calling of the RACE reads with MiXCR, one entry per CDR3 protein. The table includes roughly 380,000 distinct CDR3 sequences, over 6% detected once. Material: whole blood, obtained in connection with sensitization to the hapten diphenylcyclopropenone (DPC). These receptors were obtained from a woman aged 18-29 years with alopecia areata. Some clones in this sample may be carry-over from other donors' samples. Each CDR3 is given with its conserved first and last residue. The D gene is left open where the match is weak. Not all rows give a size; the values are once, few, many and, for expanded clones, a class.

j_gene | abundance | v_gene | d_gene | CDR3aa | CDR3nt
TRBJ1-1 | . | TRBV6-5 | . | CASTAAGGARGTEAFF | TGTGCCAGCACCGCAGCTGGAGGGGCCAGAGGCACTGAAGCTTTCTTT
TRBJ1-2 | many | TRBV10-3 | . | CAISGQELGYGYTF | TGTGCCATCAGTGGACAGGAATTGGGCTATGGCTACACCTTC
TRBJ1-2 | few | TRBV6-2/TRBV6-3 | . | CASSRRDGSVNYGYTF | TGTGCCAGCAGTCGGCGGGACGGATCCGTTAACTATGGCTACACCTTC
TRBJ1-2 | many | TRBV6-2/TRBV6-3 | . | CASSSSGRIYGYTF | TGTGCCAGCAGCTCAAGCGGACGGATCTATGGCTACACCTTC
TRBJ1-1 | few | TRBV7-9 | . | CASKSGSMNTEAFF | TGTGCCAGCAAAAGCGGGAGTATGAACACTGAAGCTTTCTTT
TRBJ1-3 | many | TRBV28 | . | CASLSGDSGNTIYF | TGTGCCAGCCTTTCAGGGGACTCTGGAAACACCATATATTTT
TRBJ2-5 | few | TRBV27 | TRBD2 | CASSLSTSGFQETQYF | TGTGCCAGCAGTTTATCTACTAGCGGATTCCAAGAGACCCAGTACTTC
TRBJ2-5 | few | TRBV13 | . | CARSPGEQETQYF | TGTGCCAGGTCACCCGGAGAGCAAGAGACCCAGTACTTC
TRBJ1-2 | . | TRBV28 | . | CASRLGRVGANYGYTF | TGTGCCAGCAGATTAGGGAGGGTCGGGGCCAACTATGGCTACACCTTC
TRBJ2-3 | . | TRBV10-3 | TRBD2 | CAIGTSGGPGLDF | TGTGCCATAGGGACTAGCGGGGGCCCAGGGCTTGATTTT
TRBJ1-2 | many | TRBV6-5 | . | CASSYGNYGYTF | TGTGCCAGCAGTTACGGCAACTATGGCTACACCTTC
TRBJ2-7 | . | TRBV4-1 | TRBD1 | CASSQTQGVQYEQYF | TGCGCCAGCAGCCAAACCCAGGGGGTCCAGTACGAGCAGTACTTC
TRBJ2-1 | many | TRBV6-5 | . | CAIVHEQFF | TGTGCCATCGTGCATGAGCAGTTCTTC
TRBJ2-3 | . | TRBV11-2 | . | CASSLRTNTDTQYF | TGTGCCAGCAGCCTACGGACCAACACAGATACGCAGTATTTT
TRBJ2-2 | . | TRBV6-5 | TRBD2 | CASSYGAGGTGELFF | TGTGCCAGCAGTTACGGAGCGGGGGGGACCGGGGAGCTGTTTTTT
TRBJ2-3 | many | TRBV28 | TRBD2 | CASSQLGLATSTDTQYF | TGTGCCAGCAGTCAACTCGGACTAGCGACGAGCACAGATACGCAGTATTTT
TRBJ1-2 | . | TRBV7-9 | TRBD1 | CASSSRGQGNYGYTF | TGTGCCAGCAGCTCAAGGGGACAGGGGAACTATGGCTACACCTTC
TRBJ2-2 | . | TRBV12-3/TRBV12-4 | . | CASTSGNENTGELFF | TGTGCCAGCACCTCCGGGAATGAGAACACCGGGGAGCTGTTTTTT
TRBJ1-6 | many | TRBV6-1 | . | CASRLTGAGNSPLHF | TGTGCCAGCAGGTTAACGGGGGCTGGTAATTCACCCCTCCACTTT
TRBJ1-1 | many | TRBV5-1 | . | CASSFVGRDTEAFF | TGCGCCAGCAGCTTTGTGGGTCGGGACACTGAAGCTTTCTTT
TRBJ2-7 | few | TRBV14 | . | CASSRFPSGAGYEQYF | TGTGCCAGCAGCCGATTCCCTTCGGGTGCGGGCTACGAGCAGTACTTC
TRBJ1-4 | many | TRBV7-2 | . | CASSSPGGREKLFF | TGTGCCAGCAGCTCTCCGGGAGGTCGGGAAAAACTGTTTTTT
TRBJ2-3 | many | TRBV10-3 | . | CAINPVGGADTQYF | TGTGCCATCAATCCGGTCGGGGGTGCGGATACGCAGTATTTT
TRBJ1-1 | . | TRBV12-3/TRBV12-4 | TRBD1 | CASSAPRGLQYLNTEAFF | TGTGCCAGCAGTGCTCCCAGGGGGCTACAATATCTGAACACTGAAGCTTTCTTT
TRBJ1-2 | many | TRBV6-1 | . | CASTYYGYTF | TGTGCCAGCACCTATTATGGCTACACCTTC
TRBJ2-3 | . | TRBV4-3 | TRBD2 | CASSQDETSASQAQYF | TGCGCCAGCAGCCAAGATGAGACTAGCGCCTCCCAGGCGCAGTATTTT
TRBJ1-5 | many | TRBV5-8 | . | CASSLGAAYNQPQHF | TGTGCCAGCAGCTTGGGTGCAGCATACAATCAGCCCCAGCATTTT
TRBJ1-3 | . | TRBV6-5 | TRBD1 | CATGTGGNTIYF | TGTGCCACCGGGACAGGGGGAAACACCATATATTTT
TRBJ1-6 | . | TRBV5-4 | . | CATHRQGASPLHF | TGTGCCACTCACCGGCAGGGTGCTTCACCCCTCCACTTT
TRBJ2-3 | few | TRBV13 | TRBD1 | CASRSGGNTDTQYF | TGTGCCAGCAGGTCAGGGGGAAACACAGATACGCAGTATTTT
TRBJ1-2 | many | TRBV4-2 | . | CASSQGPGSNYGYTF | TGTGCCAGCAGCCAAGGGCCAGGGTCCAACTATGGCTACACCTTC
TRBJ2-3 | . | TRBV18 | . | CASSREQKSPGYF | TGTGCCAGCTCGCGCGAACAGAAATCCCCTGGGTATTTT
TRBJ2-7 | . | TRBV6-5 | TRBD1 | CASSPRDRVIEQYF | TGTGCCAGCAGTCCCCGGGACAGGGTGATCGAGCAGTACTTC
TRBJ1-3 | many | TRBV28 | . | CASSFVDGNTIYF | TGTGCCAGCAGTTTCGTGGATGGAAACACCATATATTTT
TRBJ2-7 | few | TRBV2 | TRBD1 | CASTRTGGGEQYF | TGTGCCAGCACTAGGACAGGGGGCGGCGAGCAGTACTTC
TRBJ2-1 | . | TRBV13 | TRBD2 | CASSSLTSGGANEQFF | TGTGCCAGCAGCTCCCTAACTAGCGGGGGGGCGAATGAGCAGTTCTTC
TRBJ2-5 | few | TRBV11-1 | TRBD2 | CASSANGLAGAQETQYF | TGTGCCAGCAGCGCCAACGGACTAGCGGGGGCTCAAGAGACCCAGTACTTC